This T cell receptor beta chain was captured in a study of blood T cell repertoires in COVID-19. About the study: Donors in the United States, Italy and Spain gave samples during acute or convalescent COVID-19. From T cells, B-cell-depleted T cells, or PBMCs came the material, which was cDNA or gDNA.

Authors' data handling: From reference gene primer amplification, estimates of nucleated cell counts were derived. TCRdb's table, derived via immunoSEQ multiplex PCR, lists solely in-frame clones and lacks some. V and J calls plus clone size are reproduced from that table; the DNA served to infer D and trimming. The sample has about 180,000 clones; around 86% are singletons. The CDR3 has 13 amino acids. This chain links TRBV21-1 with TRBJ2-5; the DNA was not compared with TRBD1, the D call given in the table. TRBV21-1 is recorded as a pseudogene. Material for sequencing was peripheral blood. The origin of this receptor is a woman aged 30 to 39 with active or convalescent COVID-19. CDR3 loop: CASSRDRVRAQYF. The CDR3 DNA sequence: TGTGCCAGCAGCAGAGACAGGGTGCGGGCCCAGTACTTC.